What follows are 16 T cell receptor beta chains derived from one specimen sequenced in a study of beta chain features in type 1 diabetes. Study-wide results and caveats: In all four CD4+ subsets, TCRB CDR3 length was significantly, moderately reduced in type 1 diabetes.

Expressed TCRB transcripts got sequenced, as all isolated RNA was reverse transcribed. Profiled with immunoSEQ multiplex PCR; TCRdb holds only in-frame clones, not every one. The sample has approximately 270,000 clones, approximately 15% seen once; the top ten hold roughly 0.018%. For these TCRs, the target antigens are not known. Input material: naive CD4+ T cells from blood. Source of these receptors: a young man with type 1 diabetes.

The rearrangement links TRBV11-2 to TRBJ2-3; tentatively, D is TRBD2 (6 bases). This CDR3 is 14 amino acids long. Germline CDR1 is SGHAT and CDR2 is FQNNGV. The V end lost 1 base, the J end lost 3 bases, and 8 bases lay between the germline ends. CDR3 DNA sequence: TGTGCCAGCAGCTTAGCGGGAGCTACAGATACGCAGTATTTT. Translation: CASSLAGATDTQYF. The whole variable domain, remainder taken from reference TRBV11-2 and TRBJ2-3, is EAGVAQSPRYKIIEKRQSVAFWCNPISGHATLYWYQQILGQGPKLLIQFQNNGVVDDSQLPKDRFSAERLKGVDSTLKIQPAKLEDSAVYLCASSLAGATDTQYFGPGTRLTVL.

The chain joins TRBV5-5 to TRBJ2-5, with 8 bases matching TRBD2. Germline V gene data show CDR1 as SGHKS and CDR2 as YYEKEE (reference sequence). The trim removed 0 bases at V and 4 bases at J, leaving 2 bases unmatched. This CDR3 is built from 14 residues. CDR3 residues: CASSLGTSLETQYF. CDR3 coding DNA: TGTGCCAGCAGCTTGGGGACTAGCTTAGAGACCCAGTACTTC.

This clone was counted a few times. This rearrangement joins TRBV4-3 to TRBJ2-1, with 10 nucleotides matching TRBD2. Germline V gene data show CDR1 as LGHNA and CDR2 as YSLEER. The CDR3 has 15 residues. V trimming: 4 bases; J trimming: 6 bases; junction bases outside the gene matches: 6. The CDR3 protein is CASSPFTSGVNEQFF. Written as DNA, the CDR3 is TGCGCCAGCAGCCCCTTCACTAGCGGGGTCAATGAGCAGTTCTTC.

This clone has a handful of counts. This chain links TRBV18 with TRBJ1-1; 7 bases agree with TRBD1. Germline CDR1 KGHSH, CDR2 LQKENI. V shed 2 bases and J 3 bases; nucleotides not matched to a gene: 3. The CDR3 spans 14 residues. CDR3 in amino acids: CASSPDRVHTEAFF. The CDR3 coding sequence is TGTGCCAGCTCACCAGACAGGGTTCACACTGAAGCTTTCTTT. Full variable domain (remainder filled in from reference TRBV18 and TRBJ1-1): NAGVMQNPRHLVRRRGQEARLRCSPMKGHSHVYWYRQLPEEGLKFMVYLQKENIIDESGMPKERFSAEFPKEGPSILRIQQVVRGDSAAYFCASSPDRVHTEAFFGQGTRLTVV.

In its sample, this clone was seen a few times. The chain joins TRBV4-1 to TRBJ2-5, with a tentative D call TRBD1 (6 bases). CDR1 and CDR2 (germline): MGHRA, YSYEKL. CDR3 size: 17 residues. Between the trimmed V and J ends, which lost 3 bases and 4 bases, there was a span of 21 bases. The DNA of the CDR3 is TGCGCCAGCAGCCAGCCCGGTCGCGGGCAGGGGCGAGAGACCCAGTACTTC. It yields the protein CASSQPGRGQGRETQYF.

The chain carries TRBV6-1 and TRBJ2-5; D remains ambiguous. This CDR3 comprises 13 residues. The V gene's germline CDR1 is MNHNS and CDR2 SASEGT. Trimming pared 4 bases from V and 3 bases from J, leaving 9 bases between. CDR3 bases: TGTGCCAGCAGTGCCACGGTAAAAGAGACCCAGTACTTC. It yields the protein CASSATVKETQYF.

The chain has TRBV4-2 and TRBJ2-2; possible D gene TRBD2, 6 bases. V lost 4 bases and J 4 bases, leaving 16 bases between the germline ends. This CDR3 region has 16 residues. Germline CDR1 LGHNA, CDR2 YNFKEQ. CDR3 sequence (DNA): TGTGCCAGCAGCCCGGACGGCGGGGCGGGCACCGGGGAGCTGTTTTTT. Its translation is CASSPDGGAGTGELFF.

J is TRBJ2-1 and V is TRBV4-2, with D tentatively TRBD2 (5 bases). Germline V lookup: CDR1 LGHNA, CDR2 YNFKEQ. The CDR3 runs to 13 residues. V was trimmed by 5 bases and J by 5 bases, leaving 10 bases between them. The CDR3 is CASSSDYHNEQFF. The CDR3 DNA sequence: TGTGCCAGCAGCTCAGACTACCACAATGAGCAGTTCTTC.

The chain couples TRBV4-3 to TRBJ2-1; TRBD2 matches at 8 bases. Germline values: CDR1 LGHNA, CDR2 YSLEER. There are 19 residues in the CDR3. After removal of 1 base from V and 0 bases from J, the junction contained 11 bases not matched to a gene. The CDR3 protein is CASSQGLLAGASSYNEQFF. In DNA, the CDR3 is TGCGCCAGCAGCCAAGGTCTGCTAGCGGGTGCCAGCTCCTACAATGAGCAGTTCTTC.

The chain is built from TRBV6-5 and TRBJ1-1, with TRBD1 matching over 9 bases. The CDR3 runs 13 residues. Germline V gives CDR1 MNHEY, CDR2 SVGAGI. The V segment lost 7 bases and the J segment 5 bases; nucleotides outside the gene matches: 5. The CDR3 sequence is CASNDRGWTEAFF. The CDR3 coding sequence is TGTGCCAGCAATGACAGGGGGTGGACTGAAGCTTTCTTT.

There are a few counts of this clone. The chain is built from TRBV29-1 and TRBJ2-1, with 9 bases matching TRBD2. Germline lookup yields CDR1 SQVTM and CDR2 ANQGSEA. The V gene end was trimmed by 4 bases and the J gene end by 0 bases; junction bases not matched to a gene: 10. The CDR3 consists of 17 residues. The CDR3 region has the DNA TGCAGCGTTGGACTACTTTATAGCGGGAGCTCCTACAATGAGCAGTTCTTC. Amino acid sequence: CSVGLLYSGSSYNEQFF.

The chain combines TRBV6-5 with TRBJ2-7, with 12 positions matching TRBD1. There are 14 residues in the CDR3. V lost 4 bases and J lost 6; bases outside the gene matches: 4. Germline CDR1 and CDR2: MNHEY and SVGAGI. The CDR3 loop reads CASSSGQGATEQYF. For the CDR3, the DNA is TGTGCCAGCAGTTCGGGACAGGGGGCGACCGAGCAGTACTTC.

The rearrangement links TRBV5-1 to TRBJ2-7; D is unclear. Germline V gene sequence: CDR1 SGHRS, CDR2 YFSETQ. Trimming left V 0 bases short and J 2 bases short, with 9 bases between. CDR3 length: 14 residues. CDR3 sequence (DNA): TGCGCCAGCAGCTTGGACGGCGGCACCTACGAGCAGTACTTC. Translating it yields CASSLDGGTYEQYF.

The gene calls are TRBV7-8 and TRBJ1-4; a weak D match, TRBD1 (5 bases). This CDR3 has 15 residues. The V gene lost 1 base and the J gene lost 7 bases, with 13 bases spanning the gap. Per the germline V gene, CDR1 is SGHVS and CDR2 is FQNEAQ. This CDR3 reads CASSLGGGRGEKLFF. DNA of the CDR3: TGTGCCAGCAGCTTAGGGGGGGGACGGGGTGAAAAACTGTTTTTT.

The DNA for the CDR3 is TGTGCCAGCAGCCAAGACTACGCCCGATCCTATGGCTACACCTTC. It is translated as CASSQDYARSYGYTF. The rearrangement links TRBV4-2 to TRBJ1-2; D gene uncertain. This CDR3 contains 15 residues. Per the germline V gene, CDR1 is LGHNA and CDR2 is YNFKEQ. V lost 0 bases and J 4 bases, leaving 12 bases between the germline ends.

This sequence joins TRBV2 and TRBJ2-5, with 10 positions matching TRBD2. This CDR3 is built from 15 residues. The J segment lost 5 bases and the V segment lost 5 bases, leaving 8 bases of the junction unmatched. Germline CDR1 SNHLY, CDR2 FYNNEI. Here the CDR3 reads CASSPRLAGGETQYF. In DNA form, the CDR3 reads TGTGCCAGCAGTCCAAGACTAGCGGGCGGCGAGACCCAGTACTTC.